The text below deals with one T cell receptor (beta chain). Libraries were prepared by immunoSEQ multiplex PCR; TCRdb keeps only in-frame clonotypes and omits some of them. The sample carries 75,000 to 100,000 clones, around 90% recorded once. This specimen belongs to a study of technical replicates of blood from several donors. V shed 7 bases and J shed 10 bases, with 10 bases lying between them. CDR1 is SGHTA and CDR2 is FQGTGA in the germline V gene. The CDR3 is 11 amino acids. Source material: T cells isolated from PBMCs. This TCR came from a human donor in good health. The V call is TRBV7-3, the J call TRBJ2-2; no firm D call. CDR3 sequence reads: CASIQEPELFF. The CDR3 DNA reads TGTGCCAGCATCCAAGAGCCGGAGCTGTTTTTT.